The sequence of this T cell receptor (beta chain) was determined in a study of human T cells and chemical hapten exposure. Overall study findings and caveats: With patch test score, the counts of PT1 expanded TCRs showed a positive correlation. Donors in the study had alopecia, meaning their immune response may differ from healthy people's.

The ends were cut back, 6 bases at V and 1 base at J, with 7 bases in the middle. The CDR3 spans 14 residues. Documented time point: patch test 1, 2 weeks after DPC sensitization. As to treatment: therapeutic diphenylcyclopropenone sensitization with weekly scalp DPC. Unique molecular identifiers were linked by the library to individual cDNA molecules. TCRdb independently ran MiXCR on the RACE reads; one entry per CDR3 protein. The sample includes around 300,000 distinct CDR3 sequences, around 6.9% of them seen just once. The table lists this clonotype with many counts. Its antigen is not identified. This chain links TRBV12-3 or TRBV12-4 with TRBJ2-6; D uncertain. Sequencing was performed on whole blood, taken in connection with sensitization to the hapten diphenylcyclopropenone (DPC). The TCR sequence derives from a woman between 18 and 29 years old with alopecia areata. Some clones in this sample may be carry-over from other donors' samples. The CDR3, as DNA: TGTGCCAGCAGGCGCTCGTCTGGGGCCAACGTCCTGACTTTC. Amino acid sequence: CASRRSSGANVLTF.